The subject of this entry is one TCR beta chain. The antigen remains undetermined. The data are from a study of beta chain features in type 1 diabetes. Study-wide background: Patients were similar to healthy donors in age and gender (as well as in cell yields). All of the samples together had approximately 99 million sorted cells examined.

Reverse transcribing all isolated RNA meant expressed TCRB transcripts were sequenced. The repertoire was sequenced with immunoSEQ multiplex PCR; TCRdb's copy has only in-frame clones and lacks some. This sample yields 150,000 to 200,000 clones, of which roughly 63% are seen a single time; roughly 0.095% belongs to the top ten. The germline V gene encodes CDR1 MNHEY and CDR2 SVGAGI. Trimming removed 6 bases from V and 1 base from J, with 10 bases in between. The CDR3 runs to 13 residues. Staining for CD45RO/CCR7/CD25/CD127/CD95/CD27 allowed sorting of CD4+ naive, central memory, regulatory and stem cell-like memory cells. Study-wide findings and caveats: Moderately but significantly shorter TCRB CDR3s were found in Type 1 diabetes patients in all four CD4+ subsets. Within the patient group, naive, central memory and Treg TCRB repertoires appeared more similar to each other than within healthy donors.

This TCR derives from a young man with type 1 diabetes. The rearrangement joins TRBV6-5 to TRBJ2-7; D perhaps matches TRBD1 (6 bases). The material sequenced was naive CD4+ T cells from blood. The CDR3 DNA reads as TGTGCCAGCAGCCCCGGACAGTCCTACGAGCAGTACTTC. This translates into CASSPGQSYEQYF.